The 28 T cell receptor beta chains below all came from one sample that was sequenced in a study of blood T cell repertoires in COVID-19. Here immunoSEQ multiplex PCR was the method, and the copy in TCRdb shows in-frame clones only, minus some. Of around 170,000 clones in the sample, roughly 87% were seen once. Input material: PBMCs or T cells enriched from blood (not recorded which). The origin of the receptors is a woman aged 45 to 65 who had recovered from COVID-19.

The chain links TRBV6-2 or TRBV6-3 to TRBJ2-3; no reliable D call. Germline V gene data show CDR1 as MNHEY and CDR2 as SVGEGT. The germline V and J ends were trimmed by 4 bases and 1 base, with 6 bases remaining between them. The CDR3 runs to 13 residues. The CDR3 here is CASSSFRTDTQYF. The CDR3 DNA reads TGTGCCAGCAGTTCATTCCGCACAGATACGCAGTATTTT.

This sequence joins TRBV5-1 and TRBJ2-7; 9 bases align to TRBD1. J gave up 3 bases and V 4 bases, and 8 bases lay outside the gene matches. The CDR3 length is 15 residues. The germline V gene has CDR1 SGHRS and CDR2 YFSETQ. CDR3 sequence: CASSRDGTGIYEQYF. DNA of the CDR3: TGCGCCAGCAGCCGGGACGGGACAGGGATCTACGAGCAGTACTTC.

The V and J genes are TRBV6-2 or TRBV6-3 and TRBJ2-7; 7 bases agree with TRBD2. The CDR3 extends over 16 amino acids. V shed 5 bases, J shed 4 bases, and the junction held 14 bases outside the gene matches. Germline loops: CDR1 MNHEY, CDR2 SVGEGT. The chain's CDR3 is CASSTTFAGVRYEQYF. The CDR3 DNA reads TGTGCCAGCAGTACGACGTTCGCGGGAGTTAGGTACGAGCAGTACTTC.

The chain has TRBV28 and TRBJ1-4, with 10 nucleotides matching TRBD1. Germline-derived CDR1 and CDR2 are MDHEN and SYDVKM. The CDR3 sequence is 16 residues long. The V gene end was trimmed by 5 bases and the J gene end by 6 bases; junction bases not matched to a gene: 9. DNA of the CDR3: TGTGCCAGCAGTACCGCTTCCGGGACAGGGGATGAAAAACTGTTTTTT. Encoded protein: CASSTASGTGDEKLFF.

This clone has more than one count but fewer than ten. The CDR3 reads CASSLGGGQYNEQFF. CDR3 nucleotides: TGTGCCAGCAGCCTCGGTGGGGGCCAATACAATGAGCAGTTCTTC. This chain joins TRBV9 and TRBJ2-1, with D possibly being TRBD1 (6 bases). CDR1 is SGDLS, CDR2 YYNGEE, per germline. V lost 4 bases and J lost 4, with 15 bases in between. The CDR3 is 15 amino acids.

This chain connects TRBV30 to TRBJ1-5, with D tentatively TRBD1 (5 bases). V was trimmed by 1 base and J by 5 bases, leaving 9 bases between them. The V gene's germline CDR1 is GTSNPN and CDR2 SVGIG (reference sequence). This CDR3 comprises 13 residues. CDR3 sequence: CAWSGQLDQPQHF. DNA for the CDR3: TGTGCCTGGAGTGGACAGTTAGATCAGCCCCAGCATTTT.

The chain couples TRBV5-4 to TRBJ2-1, with TRBD2 matching over 15 bases. The V and J ends lost 4 bases and 9 bases, in that order; junction bases with no gene match: 8. This CDR3 comprises 16 residues. Germline assignment: CDR1 SGHNT and CDR2 YYREEE (reference sequence). CDR3 loop: CASSDPGLAGGFEQFF. The CDR3, as DNA: TGTGCCAGCAGCGATCCGGGACTAGCGGGAGGTTTTGAGCAGTTCTTC.

Regarding this clone: At one of its ends the junction is not consistent with the germline gene, which may arise from a read error. The rearrangement joins TRBV7-7 to TRBJ1-1; D ambiguous. The CDR3 contains 13 residues. Per germline, CDR1 SSHAT and CDR2 FNYEAQ (reference sequence). CDR3 DNA: TGTGCTAGCAGCCTAACCCCGAACACTGAAGCTTTCTTT. It codes for CASSLTPNTEAFF.

The genes are TRBV7-3 and TRBJ2-1, with D possibly being TRBD1 (5 bases). The CDR3 is made up of 15 amino acids. Trimming cost V 1 base and J 4 bases, with 11 bases left between them. Looked up from germline, CDR1 is SGHTA and CDR2 is FQGTGA. The chain's CDR3 is CASSLRAGPYNEQFF. For the CDR3, the DNA is TGTGCCAGCAGCTTAAGGGCAGGGCCATACAATGAGCAGTTCTTC.

This chain uses TRBV5-8 with TRBJ2-1, with D possibly TRBD2 on 6 matching bases. Germline V gene lookup returns CDR1 SGHTS and CDR2 YDEGEE. Trimming pared 4 bases from V and 9 bases from J, leaving 20 bases between. This CDR3 is 15 amino acids long. The CDR3 sequence: CASSGGIRGTSEQFF. In DNA, the CDR3 is TGTGCCAGCAGCGGTGGGATTCGGGGGACGAGTGAGCAGTTCTTC.

The rearrangement joins TRBV6-5 to TRBJ1-2; 7 bases agree with TRBD1. The CDR3 is made up of 13 amino acids. Looked up from germline, CDR1 is MNHEY and CDR2 is SVGAGI. The J segment lost 2 bases and the V segment lost 6 bases, leaving 3 bases of the junction unmatched. CDR3 in DNA: TGTGCCAGCAGACCGACAGGGAACTATGGCTACACCTTC. This codes for CASRPTGNYGYTF.

V usage is TRBV18 and J usage is TRBJ2-3, with D unclear. CDR1 and CDR2 (germline): KGHSH, LQKENI. The V end lost 2 bases, the J end lost 5 bases, and 8 bases lay between the germline ends. The CDR3 spans 13 residues. Written as DNA, the CDR3 is TGTGCCAGCTCACCAAGTCGACAAGATACGCAGTATTTT. It is translated as CASSPSRQDTQYF.

The chain carries TRBV19 and TRBJ2-2; 8 nucleotides agree with TRBD1. Germline V CDR1 and CDR2: LNHDA, SQIVND (reference sequence). V lost 4 bases to trimming and J lost 2 bases; unmatched junction nucleotides: 3. There are 15 residues in the CDR3. Here the CDR3 reads CASSTQGANTGELFF. CDR3 nucleotides: TGTGCCAGTAGTACTCAGGGGGCTAACACCGGGGAGCTGTTTTTT.

The CDR3 DNA is TGTGCCAGCAGTTACTCTCGGGGGGAGTGGAAGCGGGAGCTGTTTTTT. Protein: CASSYSRGEWKRELFF. This sequence joins TRBV6-6 and TRBJ2-2, with TRBD2 identical over 7 bases. This CDR3 contains 16 residues. The trim removed 0 bases at V and 9 bases at J, leaving 10 bases unmatched. Germline assignment: CDR1 MNHNY and CDR2 SVGAGI (reference sequence).

Only a few counts were recorded for this clone. The rearrangement links TRBV27 to TRBJ2-1; D may be TRBD1 (5 bases). Trimming took off 0 bases at V and 3 bases at J, with 15 bases between the two ends. CDR1 and CDR2 (germline): MNHEY, SMNVEV (reference sequence). The CDR3 has 17 amino acids. The CDR3 nucleotides are TGTGCCAGCAGTTTATCTGGGGTGGGGCAGCGCTACAATGAGCAGTTCTTC. It yields the protein CASSLSGVGQRYNEQFF.

This clone has a single count. The rearrangement links TRBV6-2 or TRBV6-3 to TRBJ2-7, with a possible D match to TRBD1 (6 bases). Trimming pared 5 bases from V and 6 bases from J, leaving 17 bases between. The CDR3 runs 14 residues. Per the germline V gene, CDR1 is MNHEY and CDR2 is SVGEGT. CDR3 protein: CASSPVIGRGEQYF. The CDR3 DNA reads TGTGCCAGCAGTCCCGTCATAGGCAGGGGCGAGCAGTACTTC.

This clone was found a few times. CDR3 sequence: CASSLVDRLAESNEQFF. The CDR3 DNA reads as TGTGCCAGCAGCTTAGTAGATCGACTAGCGGAGTCCAATGAGCAGTTCTTC. The chain employs TRBV7-9 and TRBJ2-1; 9 nucleotides match TRBD2. From germline, CDR1 is SEHNR and CDR2 FQNEAQ (reference sequence). The trim removed 1 base at V and 6 bases at J, leaving 10 bases unmatched. CDR3 size: 17 residues.

This rearrangement joins TRBV27 to TRBJ2-7; TRBD1 matches at 7 bases. Germline V gives CDR1 MNHEY, CDR2 SMNVEV (reference sequence). V gave up 4 bases and J gave up 2 bases; unmatched junction bases: 11. This CDR3 is 16 amino acids long. CDR3 sequence reads: CASSSMGTDGTYEQYF. CDR3 DNA: TGTGCCAGCAGTTCCATGGGGACAGATGGCACCTACGAGCAGTACTTC.

The chain links TRBV5-8 to TRBJ1-3; the D is unclear. Looked up from germline, CDR1 is SGHTS and CDR2 is YDEGEE. CDR3 length: 14 amino acids. V was trimmed by 0 bases and J by 5 bases, leaving 9 bases between them. In DNA form, the CDR3 reads TGTGCCAGCAGCTTGGGCCAACTCCGAAACACCATATATTTT. As protein: CASSLGQLRNTIYF.

The genes are TRBV18 and TRBJ2-7; D not certain. This CDR3 contains 14 residues. Per the germline V gene, CDR1 is KGHSH and CDR2 is LQKENI. Trimming took off 1 base at V and 2 bases at J, with 9 bases between the two ends. DNA for the CDR3: TGTGCCAGCTCACCACTCGTACAAGCCTACGAGCAGTACTTC. This translates into CASSPLVQAYEQYF.

The chain has TRBV27 and TRBJ1-1; D is ambiguous. The CDR3 runs to 15 residues. Looked up from germline, CDR1 is MNHEY and CDR2 is SMNVEV (reference sequence). V lost 11 bases, J lost 1 base, and 20 bases lay in between. The CDR3, as DNA: TGTGCCTCATTATCAGCTCCCCTAGGGAACACTGAAGCTTTCTTT. Translated, it gives CASLSAPLGNTEAFF.

V and J are TRBV11-2 and TRBJ2-5; 7 bases are a match to TRBD2. J was trimmed by 5 bases and V by 0 bases; bases with no gene match: 3. The CDR3 sequence is 14 residues long. The germline gives CDR1 SGHAT, CDR2 FQNNGV. CDR3 DNA sequence: TGTGCCAGCAGCTTAGACAGCGGGATTGAGACCCAGTACTTC. Translating gives CASSLDSGIETQYF.

This chain connects TRBV2 to TRBJ2-3, with TRBD2 matching over 13 bases. This CDR3 comprises 16 residues. Trimming at V came to 5 bases and at J to 2 bases, leaving 4 bases not matched to a gene. Germline V CDR1 and CDR2: SNHLY, FYNNEI. CDR3 in amino acids: CASSQTSGRVTDTQYF. The CDR3, as DNA: TGTGCCAGCAGTCAAACTAGCGGGAGGGTCACAGATACGCAGTATTTT.

The chain is built from TRBV6-5 and TRBJ2-2, with TRBD2 as a possible D gene (6 bases). V was clipped by 2 bases and J by 0 bases, with 10 bases between them. CDR1 and CDR2 from the germline V gene are MNHEY and SVGAGI. This CDR3 has 16 residues. This CDR3 is CASSYSGLTNTGELFF. The CDR3 nucleotides are TGTGCCAGCAGTTACAGCGGGCTGACGAACACCGGGGAGCTGTTTTTT.

The rearrangement links TRBV6-5 to TRBJ1-1, with D perhaps TRBD1 (5 bases). V dropped 0 bases and J dropped 3 bases, with 11 bases sitting between them. CDR3 length: 15 amino acids. Germline V CDR1 and CDR2: MNHEY, SVGAGI. CDR3 DNA sequence: TGTGCCAGCAGTTACTCCGCAGGGTGGGACACTGAAGCTTTCTTT. It encodes CASSYSAGWDTEAFF.

The CDR3 region has the DNA TGTGCCAGCAGCCGATCCGGGACAGACTCCTACGAGCAGTACTTC. Residues: CASSRSGTDSYEQYF. This sequence joins TRBV7-9 and TRBJ2-7; 7 bases fit TRBD1. The CDR3 is made up of 15 amino acids. Germline values: CDR1 SEHNR, CDR2 FQNEAQ (reference sequence). V was clipped by 5 bases and J by 0 bases; unmatched bases: 7. The variable domain in full, with the rest retrieved from reference TRBV7-9 and TRBJ2-7, is DTGVSQNPRHKITKRGQNVTFRCDPISEHNRLYWYRQTLGQGPEFLTYFQNEAQLEKSRLLSDRFSAERPKGSFSTLEIQRTEQGDSAMYLCASSRSGTDSYEQYFGPGTRLTVT.

This sequence joins TRBV27 and TRBJ2-1; D gene unclear. The V end lost 1 base, the J end lost 6 bases, and 7 bases lay between the germline ends. There are 13 residues in the CDR3. Germline V lookup: CDR1 MNHEY, CDR2 SMNVEV (reference sequence). As DNA, the CDR3 is TGTGCCAGCAGTTTATATCCAGGCAATGAGCAGTTCTTC. It is translated as CASSLYPGNEQFF.

The chain joins TRBV10-3 to TRBJ2-3, with TRBD1 as a possible D gene (6 bases). Trimming pared 6 bases from V and 4 bases from J, leaving 8 bases between. This CDR3 comprises 12 residues. Per germline, CDR1 ENHRY and CDR2 SYGVKD. CDR3 sequence: CAISPGADTQYF. The CDR3 nucleotides read TGTGCCATCAGCCCAGGGGCAGATACGCAGTATTTT.